This paragraph reports one TCR beta chain. There is no known antigen for this receptor. Base qualities are not at hand, and no much larger clone is one base apart. Healthy HIV-negative adults with no recently reported acute infections or vaccinations were included as donors. All donors were Caucasian adults living in Nashville, Tennessee, USA. CD4+ T cells were enriched through magnetic negative selection, after which naive cells were positively selected on CD45RA and the remaining negative fraction served as the memory subset. Blood was collected by leukapheresis, and PBMCs were isolated by Ficoll-Histopaque density gradient centrifugation and then cryopreserved in liquid nitrogen vapor phase. Purity and quantity of every magnetically sorted T cell population were checked by analytical flow cytometry. Genomic DNA was isolated from every sorted fraction and measured by UV absorbance on a Nanodrop 2000c.

This sample stems from a study of shared clonotypes between healthy human individuals (dated by TCRdb to the early 2020s). Turning to the overall study: The cohort included three men and two women between 18 and 49 years of age. Leukapheresis yielded between about 0.8 and 8.9 billion PBMCs per donor. The study deeply sequenced blood TCR repertoires of about 5 healthy adults to estimate repertoire size and the extent of clonotype sharing between individuals. For each donor, three plates each were used for CD4 naive and CD4 memory, two plates were used for CD8 naive, and one plate was used for CD8 memory. Different laboratories and diverse techniques were used to prepare libraries and sequence TCR repertoires, to increase sequencing depth and limit assay-specific biases.

Results the study describes overall, beyond this receptor: Sampling was limited to blood, and TCR repertoires in tissue likely differ from TCR repertoires in blood. Approximately 4.8% of naive CD4, approximately 3.7% of naive CD8, 2% to 2.5% of memory CD4, and approximately 0.39% of memory CD8 clonotypes were shared across four donors. Higher generation probabilities were observed for clonotypes shared by all four sorted-subset donors than for non-shared clonotypes. Rarefaction of sorted-subset datasets indicated incomplete sequencing despite the large sequencing depth. The genetic and exposure-history diversity represented was limited by the small number of donors. Based on pairwise subsampling, the degree of clonotype sharing among donors was expected to be affected by sequencing depth. Larger estimated clonotype richness was generally found for naive subsets than for memory subsets.

The germline V gene encodes CDR1 MNHEY and CDR2 SMNVEV (reference sequence). Including cysteine and phenylalanine, the CDR3 has 15 amino acids. Of all the DNA, just the CDR3 is kept, 45 bases in frame from base 1. At the junction V is shortened by 3 bases and J by 5 bases, with 16 bases in between. Using the deep immunoSEQ assay, TCR CDR3 regions were amplified from genomic DNA by multiplex PCR. For each cell subset, the extracted genomic DNA was distributed evenly across all wells of several immunoSEQ 96-well plates, and each plate served as one replicate. For sorted subsets, 200 to 250 ng of genomic DNA, equivalent to 25,000 to 35,000 T cell genomes, went into each replicate PCR. Purified libraries were quantified with a Qubit 3.0 fluorometer, sized on a Bioanalyzer 2100, and re-quantified with the KAPA Library Quantification kit. Every immunoSEQ 96-well plate was sequenced on a dedicated single-read 150-cycle Illumina NextSeq 550 flow cell. The authors' pipeline ran thus. Because only junctional sequences without quality scores were contained in the immunoSEQ output, filtering matching that applied to full-length reads could not be performed. To assign V/J genes and CDR3, sequences were annotated using PyIR, a Python wrapper for IgBLAST v1.9, with IMGT germline references. Reads were removed for weak V/J assignments (E-value above 1e-6), missing CDR3, stop codons, out-of-frame junctions, or ambiguous translated residues. V3J clonotypes were defined as sequences sharing the same inferred V gene, J gene, and CDR3 amino acid sequence. The percentage overlap between two repertoires was calculated by dividing the number of shared unique clonotypes by the size of the smaller repertoire. RTK rarefaction, the Chao1 estimator, and Recon v2.1 estimates of unobserved clonotypes were used to assess repertoire richness. For all TCRbeta clonotypes obtained by the gDNA method from several donors, generation probabilities were computed with OLGA. Held by TCRdb, this immuneACCESS table contains in-frame sequences only and omits some clones. Under half of the omission traces to an unresolved V gene where checked; the cause of the rest is unknown. V and J calls and clone size come straight from that table; D and trimming were deduced from the DNA. Within this sample are around 510,000 clones, with around 96% of them counted one time only. The top ten clonotypes cover approximately 0.067% of the sample.

The sample taken for sequencing was naive CD4+ T cells sorted from blood. Interpreted using the paper, the cell subset or site label stands for: CD45RA+ positively selected. The source is a woman aged 30 to 39 in good health. Recombination connected TRBV27 to TRBJ2-5, and possibly TRBD1, on 6 matching bases. The CDR3 region: CASSFGGHPSETQYF. Read as DNA, the sequence is TGTGCCAGCAGTTTTGGGGGACATCCAAGTGAGACCCAGTACTTC.